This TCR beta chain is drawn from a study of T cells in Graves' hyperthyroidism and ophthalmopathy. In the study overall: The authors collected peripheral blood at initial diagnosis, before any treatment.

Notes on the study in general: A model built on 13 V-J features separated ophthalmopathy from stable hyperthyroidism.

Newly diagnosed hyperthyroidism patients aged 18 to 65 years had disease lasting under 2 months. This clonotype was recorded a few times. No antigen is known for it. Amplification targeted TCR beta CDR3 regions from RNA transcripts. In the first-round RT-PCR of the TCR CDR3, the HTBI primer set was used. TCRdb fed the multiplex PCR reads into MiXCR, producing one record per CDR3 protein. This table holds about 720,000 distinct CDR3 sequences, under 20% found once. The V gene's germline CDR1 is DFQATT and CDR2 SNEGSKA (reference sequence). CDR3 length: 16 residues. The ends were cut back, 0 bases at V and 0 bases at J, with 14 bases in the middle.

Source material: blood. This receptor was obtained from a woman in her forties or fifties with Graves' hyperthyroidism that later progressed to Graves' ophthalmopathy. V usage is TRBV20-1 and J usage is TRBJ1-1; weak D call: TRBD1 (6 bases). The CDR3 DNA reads TGCAGTGCTAGAGATGACGGGGGCTCAATGAACACTGAAGCTTTCTTT. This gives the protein CSARDDGGSMNTEAFF.